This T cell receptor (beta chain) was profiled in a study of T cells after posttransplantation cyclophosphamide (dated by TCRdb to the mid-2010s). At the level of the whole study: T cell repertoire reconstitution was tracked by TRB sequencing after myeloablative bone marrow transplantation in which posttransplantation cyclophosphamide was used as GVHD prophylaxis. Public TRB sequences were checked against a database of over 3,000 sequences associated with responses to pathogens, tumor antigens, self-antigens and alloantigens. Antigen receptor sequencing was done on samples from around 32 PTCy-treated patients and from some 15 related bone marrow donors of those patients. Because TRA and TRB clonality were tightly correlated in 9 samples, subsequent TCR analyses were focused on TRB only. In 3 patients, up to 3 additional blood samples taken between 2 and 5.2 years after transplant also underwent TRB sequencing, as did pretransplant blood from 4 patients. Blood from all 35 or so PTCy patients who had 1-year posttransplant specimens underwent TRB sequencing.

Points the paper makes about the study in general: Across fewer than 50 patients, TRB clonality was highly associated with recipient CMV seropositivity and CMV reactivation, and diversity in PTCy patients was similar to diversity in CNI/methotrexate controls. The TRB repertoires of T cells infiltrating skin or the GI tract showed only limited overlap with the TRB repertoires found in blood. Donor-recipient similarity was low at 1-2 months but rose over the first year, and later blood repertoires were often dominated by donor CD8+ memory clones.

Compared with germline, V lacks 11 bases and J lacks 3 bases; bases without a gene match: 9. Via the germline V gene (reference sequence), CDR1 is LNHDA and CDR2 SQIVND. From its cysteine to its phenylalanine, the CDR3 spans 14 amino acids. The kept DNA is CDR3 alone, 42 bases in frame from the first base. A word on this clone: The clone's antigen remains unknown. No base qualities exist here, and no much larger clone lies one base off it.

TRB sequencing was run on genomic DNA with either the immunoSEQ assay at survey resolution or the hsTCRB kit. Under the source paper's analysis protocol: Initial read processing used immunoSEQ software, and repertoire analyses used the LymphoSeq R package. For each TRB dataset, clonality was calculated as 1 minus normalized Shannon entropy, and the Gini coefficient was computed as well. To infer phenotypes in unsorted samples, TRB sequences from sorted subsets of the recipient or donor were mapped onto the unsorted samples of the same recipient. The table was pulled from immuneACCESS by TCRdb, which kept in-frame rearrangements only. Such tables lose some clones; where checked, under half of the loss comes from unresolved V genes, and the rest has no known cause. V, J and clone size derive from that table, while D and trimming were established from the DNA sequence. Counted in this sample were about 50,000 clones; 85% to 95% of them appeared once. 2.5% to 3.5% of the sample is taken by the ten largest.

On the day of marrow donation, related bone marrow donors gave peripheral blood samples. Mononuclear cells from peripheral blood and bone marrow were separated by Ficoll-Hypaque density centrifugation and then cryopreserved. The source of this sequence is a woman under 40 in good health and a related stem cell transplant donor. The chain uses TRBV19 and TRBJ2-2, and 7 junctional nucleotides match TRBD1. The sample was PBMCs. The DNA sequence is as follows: TGTGCCGGCCGGGACAGCAGGGACACCGGGGAGCTGTTTTTT. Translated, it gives CAGRDSRDTGELFF.